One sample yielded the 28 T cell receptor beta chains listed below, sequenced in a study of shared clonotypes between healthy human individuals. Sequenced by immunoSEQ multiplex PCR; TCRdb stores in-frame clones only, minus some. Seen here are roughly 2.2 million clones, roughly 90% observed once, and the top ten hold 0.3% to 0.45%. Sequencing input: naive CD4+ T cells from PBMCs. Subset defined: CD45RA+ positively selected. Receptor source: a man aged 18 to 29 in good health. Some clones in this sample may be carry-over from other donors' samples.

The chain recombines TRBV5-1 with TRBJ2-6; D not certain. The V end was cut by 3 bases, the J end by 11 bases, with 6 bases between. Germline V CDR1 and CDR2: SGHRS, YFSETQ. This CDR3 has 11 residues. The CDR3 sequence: CASSSGHVLTF. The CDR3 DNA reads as TGCGCCAGCAGCTCGGGCCACGTCCTGACTTTC.

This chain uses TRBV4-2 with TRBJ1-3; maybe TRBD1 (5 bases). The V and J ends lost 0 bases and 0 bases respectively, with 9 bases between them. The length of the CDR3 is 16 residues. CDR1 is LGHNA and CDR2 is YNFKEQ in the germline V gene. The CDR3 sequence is CASSQEPTASGNTIYF. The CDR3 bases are TGTGCCAGCAGCCAAGAGCCGACAGCCTCTGGAAACACCATATATTTT.

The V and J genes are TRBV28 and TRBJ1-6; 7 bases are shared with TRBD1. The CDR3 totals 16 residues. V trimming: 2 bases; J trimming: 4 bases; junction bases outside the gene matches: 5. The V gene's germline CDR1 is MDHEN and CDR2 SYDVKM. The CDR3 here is CASSLPGTAYNSPLHF. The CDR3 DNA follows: TGTGCCAGCAGTTTACCCGGGACAGCTTATAATTCACCCCTCCACTTT.

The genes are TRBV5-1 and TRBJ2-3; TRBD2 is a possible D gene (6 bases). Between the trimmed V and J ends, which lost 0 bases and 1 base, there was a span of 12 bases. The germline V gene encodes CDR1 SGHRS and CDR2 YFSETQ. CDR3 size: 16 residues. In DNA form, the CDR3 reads TGCGCCAGCAGCTTGGTTGGACTAACAGGCACAGATACGCAGTATTTT. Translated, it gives CASSLVGLTGTDTQYF. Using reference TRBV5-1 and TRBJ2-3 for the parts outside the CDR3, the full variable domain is KAGVTQTPRYLIKTRGQQVTLSCSPISGHRSVSWYQQTPGQGLQFLFEYFSETQRNKGNFPGRFSGRQFSNSRSEMNVSTLELGDSALYLCASSLVGLTGTDTQYFGPGTRLTVL.

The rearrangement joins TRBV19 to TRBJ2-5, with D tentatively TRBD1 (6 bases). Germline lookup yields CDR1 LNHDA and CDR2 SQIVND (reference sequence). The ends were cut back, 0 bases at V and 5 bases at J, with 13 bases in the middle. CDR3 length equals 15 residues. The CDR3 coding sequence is TGTGCCAGTAGTATAGATGTCAGGGGATGGGAGACCCAGTACTTC. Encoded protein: CASSIDVRGWETQYF.

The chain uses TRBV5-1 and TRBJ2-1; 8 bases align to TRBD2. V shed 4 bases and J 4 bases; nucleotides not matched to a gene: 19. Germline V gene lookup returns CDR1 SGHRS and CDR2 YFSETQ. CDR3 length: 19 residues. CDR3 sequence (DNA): TGCGCCAGCAGCAGGTATCCAGTGAGCCGGGAGGGTGGTTACAATGAGCAGTTCTTC. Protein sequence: CASSRYPVSREGGYNEQFF.

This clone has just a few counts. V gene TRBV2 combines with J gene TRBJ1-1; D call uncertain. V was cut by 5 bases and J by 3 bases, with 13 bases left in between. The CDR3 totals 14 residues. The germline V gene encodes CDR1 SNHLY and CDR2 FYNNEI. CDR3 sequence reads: CASSNPGFDTEAFF. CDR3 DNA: TGTGCCAGCAGTAACCCCGGATTCGACACTGAAGCTTTCTTT.

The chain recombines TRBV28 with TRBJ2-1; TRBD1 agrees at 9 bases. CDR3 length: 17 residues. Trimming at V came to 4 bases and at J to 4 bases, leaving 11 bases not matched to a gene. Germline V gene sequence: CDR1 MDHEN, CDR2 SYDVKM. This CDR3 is CASSSWDRALGYNEQFF. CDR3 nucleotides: TGTGCCAGCAGTTCCTGGGACAGGGCCCTGGGTTACAATGAGCAGTTCTTC.

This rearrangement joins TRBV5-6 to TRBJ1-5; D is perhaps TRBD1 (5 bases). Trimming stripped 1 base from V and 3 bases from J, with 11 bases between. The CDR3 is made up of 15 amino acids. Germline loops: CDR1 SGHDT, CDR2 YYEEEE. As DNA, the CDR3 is TGTGCCAGCAGCTTGTTCGGCAGGGACAATCAGCCCCAGCATTTT. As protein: CASSLFGRDNQPQHF.

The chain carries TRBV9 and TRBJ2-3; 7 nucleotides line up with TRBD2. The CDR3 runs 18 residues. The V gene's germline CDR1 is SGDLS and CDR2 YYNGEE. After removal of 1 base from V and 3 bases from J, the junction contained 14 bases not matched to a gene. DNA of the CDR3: TGTGCCAGCAGCGTAAGGCCCTTGGGGGAGGGCGGGACAGATACGCAGTATTTT. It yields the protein CASSVRPLGEGGTDTQYF.

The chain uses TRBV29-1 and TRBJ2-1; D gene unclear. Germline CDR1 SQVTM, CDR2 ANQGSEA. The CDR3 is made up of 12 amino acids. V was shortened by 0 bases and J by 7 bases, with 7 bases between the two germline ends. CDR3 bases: TGCAGCGTTGAAGAGGGTGCGAATGAGCAGTTCTTC. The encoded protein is CSVEEGANEQFF.

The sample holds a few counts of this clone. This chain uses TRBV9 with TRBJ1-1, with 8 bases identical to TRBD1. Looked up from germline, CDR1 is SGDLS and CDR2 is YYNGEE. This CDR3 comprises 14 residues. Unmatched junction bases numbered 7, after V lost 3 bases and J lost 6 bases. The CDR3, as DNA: TGTGCCAGCAGCGAGAGGACAGGGAGTCCTGAAGCTTTCTTT. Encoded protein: CASSERTGSPEAFF.

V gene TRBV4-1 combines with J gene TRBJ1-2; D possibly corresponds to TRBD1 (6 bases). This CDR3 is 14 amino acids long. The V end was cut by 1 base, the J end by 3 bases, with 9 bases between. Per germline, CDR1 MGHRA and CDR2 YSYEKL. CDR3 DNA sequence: TGCGCCAGCAGCCAAGGGCAGGGGTACTATGGCTACACCTTC. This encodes CASSQGQGYYGYTF.

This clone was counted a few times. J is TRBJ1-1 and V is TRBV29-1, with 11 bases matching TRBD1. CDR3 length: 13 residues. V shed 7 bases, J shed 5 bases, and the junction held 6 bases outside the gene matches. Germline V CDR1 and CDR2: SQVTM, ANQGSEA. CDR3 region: CSAGTGGWTEAFF. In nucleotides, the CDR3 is TGCAGCGCAGGGACAGGGGGGTGGACTGAAGCTTTCTTT.

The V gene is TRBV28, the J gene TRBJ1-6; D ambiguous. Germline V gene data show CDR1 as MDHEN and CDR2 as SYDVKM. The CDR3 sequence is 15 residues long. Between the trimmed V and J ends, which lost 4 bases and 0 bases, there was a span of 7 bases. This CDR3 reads CASSYGISYNSPLHF. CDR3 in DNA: TGTGCCAGCAGTTATGGGATCTCCTATAATTCACCCCTCCACTTT.

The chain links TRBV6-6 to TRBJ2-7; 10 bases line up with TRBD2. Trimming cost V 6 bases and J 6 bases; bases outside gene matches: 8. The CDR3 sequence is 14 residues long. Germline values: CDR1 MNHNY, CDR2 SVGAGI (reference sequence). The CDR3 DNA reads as TGTGCCAGCAGCGGAAGACTAGCGGGTTCCGAGCAGTACTTC. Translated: CASSGRLAGSEQYF.

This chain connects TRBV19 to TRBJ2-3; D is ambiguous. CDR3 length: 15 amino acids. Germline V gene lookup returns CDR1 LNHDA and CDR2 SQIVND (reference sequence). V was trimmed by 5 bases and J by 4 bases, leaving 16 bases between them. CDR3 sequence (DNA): TGTGCCAGTAGTCCCCGACTGGGCAGTTCAGATACGCAGTATTTT. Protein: CASSPRLGSSDTQYF.

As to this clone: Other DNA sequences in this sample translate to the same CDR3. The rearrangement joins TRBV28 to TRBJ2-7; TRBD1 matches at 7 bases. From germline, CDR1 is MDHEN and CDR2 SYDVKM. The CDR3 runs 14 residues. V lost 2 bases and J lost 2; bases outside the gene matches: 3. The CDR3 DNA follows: TGTGCCAGCAGTTTAACAGGGGATCCCTACGAGCAGTACTTC. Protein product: CASSLTGDPYEQYF. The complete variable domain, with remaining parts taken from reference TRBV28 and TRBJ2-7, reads DVKVTQSSRYLVKRTGEKVFLECVQDMDHENMFWYRQDPGLGLRLIYFSYDVKMKEKGDIPEGYSVSREKKERFSLILESASTNQTSMYLCASSLTGDPYEQYFGPGTRLTVT.

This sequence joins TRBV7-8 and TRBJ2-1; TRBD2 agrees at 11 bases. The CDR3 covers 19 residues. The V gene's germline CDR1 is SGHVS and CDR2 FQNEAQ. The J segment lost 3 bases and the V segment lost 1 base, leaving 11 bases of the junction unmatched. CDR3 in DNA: TGTGCCAGCAGCTTAGGGGTCCCGCGTAGCGGGAGGGTCTACAATGAGCAGTTCTTC. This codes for CASSLGVPRSGRVYNEQFF.

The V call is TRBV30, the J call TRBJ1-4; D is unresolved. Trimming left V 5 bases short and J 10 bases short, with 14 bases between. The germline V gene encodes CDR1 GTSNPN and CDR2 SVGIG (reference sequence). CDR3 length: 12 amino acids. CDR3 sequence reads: CAWVAAKGKLFF. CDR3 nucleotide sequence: TGTGCCTGGGTGGCCGCCAAAGGAAAACTGTTTTTT.

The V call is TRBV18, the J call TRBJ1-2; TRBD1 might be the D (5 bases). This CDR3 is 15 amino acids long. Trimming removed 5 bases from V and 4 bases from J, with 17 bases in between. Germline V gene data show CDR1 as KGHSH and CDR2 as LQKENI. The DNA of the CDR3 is TGTGCCAGCTCAACTGACAGACATGATTTCTATGGCTACACCTTC. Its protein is CASSTDRHDFYGYTF.

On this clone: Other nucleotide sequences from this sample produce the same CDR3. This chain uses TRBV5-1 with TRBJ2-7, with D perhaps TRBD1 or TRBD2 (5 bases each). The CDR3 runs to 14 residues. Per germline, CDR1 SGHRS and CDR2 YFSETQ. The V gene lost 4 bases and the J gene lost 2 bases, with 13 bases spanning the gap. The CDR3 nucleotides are TGCGCCAGCAGCCTAGGGACGGTAACCTACGAGCAGTACTTC. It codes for CASSLGTVTYEQYF.

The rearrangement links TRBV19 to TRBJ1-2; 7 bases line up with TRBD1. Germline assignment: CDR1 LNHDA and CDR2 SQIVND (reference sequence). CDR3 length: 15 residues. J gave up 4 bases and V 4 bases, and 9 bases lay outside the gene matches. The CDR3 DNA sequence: TGTGCCAGTAGTACCCTCGGGGCAGGGGGCTATGGCTACACCTTC. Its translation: CASSTLGAGGYGYTF.

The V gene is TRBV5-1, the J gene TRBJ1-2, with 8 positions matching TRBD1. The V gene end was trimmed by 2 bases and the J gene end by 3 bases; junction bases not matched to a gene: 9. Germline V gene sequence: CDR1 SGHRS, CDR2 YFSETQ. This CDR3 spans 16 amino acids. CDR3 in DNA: TGCGCCAGCAGCTTAGACCCAGGGGGCGCCGACTATGGCTACACCTTC. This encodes CASSLDPGGADYGYTF.

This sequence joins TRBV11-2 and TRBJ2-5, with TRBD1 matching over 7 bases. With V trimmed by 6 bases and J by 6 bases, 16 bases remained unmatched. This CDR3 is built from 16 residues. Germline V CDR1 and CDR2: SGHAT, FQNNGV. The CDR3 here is CASRTQGRIASKTQYF. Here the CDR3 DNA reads TGTGCCAGCAGAACACAGGGGAGAATAGCCTCGAAGACCCAGTACTTC.

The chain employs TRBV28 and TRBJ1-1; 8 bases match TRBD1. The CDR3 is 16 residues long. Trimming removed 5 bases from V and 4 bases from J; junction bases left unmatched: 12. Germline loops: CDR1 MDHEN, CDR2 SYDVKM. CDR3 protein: CASSDGNNRGTTEAFF. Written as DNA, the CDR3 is TGTGCCAGCAGTGATGGGAATAACAGGGGGACCACTGAAGCTTTCTTT.

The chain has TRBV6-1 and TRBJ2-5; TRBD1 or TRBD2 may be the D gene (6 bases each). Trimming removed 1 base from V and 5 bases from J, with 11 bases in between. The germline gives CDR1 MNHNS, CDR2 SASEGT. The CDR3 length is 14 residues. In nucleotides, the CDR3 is TGTGCCAGCAGTGAAGGTCAGGGGAGGGAGACCCAGTACTTC. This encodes CASSEGQGRETQYF.

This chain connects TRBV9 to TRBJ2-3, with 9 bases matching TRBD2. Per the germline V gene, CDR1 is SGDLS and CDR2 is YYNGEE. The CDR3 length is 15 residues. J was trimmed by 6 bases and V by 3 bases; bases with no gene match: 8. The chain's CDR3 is CASSAHISGSDTQYF. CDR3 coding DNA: TGTGCCAGCAGCGCCCACATTAGCGGGAGTGATACGCAGTATTTT. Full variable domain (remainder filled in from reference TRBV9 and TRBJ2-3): DSGVTQTPKHLITATGQRVTLRCSPRSGDLSVYWYQQSLDQGLQFLIQYYNGEERAKGNILERFSAQQFPDLHSELNLSSLELGDSALYFCASSAHISGSDTQYFGPGTRLTVL.